The 11 T cell receptor beta chains below come from one sample, sequenced in a study of T-cell reconstitution after alpha-beta-depleted transplantation in children (dated by TCRdb to the mid-2010s). Overall study results and their limits: The frequencies of hyperexpanded clones fell over the following months, and after one year, T-cell counts and TCRbeta diversity were mostly attributed to newly produced T cells.

Library preparation used PCR. TCRdb shows the sequencer as Illumina HiSeq 2500. TCR library preparation used molecular barcoding, with unique molecular identifiers applied to normalize quantification of the TCRbeta repertoire. The public reads were run again by TCRdb, first through fastp at Q25 and then through MiXCR, and only productive beta chains were kept. Rows are unified per CDR3 protein, each entry keeping the most common DNA and genes. The sample table lists hundreds of thousands of distinct CDR3 sequences, over 7.5% of them with a count of one. Of the sample, approximately 9.1% falls within the top ten clones. This specimen's treatment or condition label, interpreted: allogeneic hematopoietic cell transplantation with graft depleted of TCRalphabeta T cells and CD19 B cells. What these receptors recognize is not known. The input for sequencing was peripheral blood, taken 360 days after TCRalphabeta/CD19-depleted stem cell transplant. These receptors came from a female patient aged 2-15 years who had a stem cell transplant for Fanconi anemia, so the T cells may come from the graft donor.

This clonotype was detected only a few times. The rearrangement joins TRBV20-1 to TRBJ2-3, with 10 nucleotides matching TRBD1. The CDR3 has 14 amino acids. V lost 5 bases, J lost 5 bases, and 7 bases stayed unmatched. Per the germline V gene, CDR1 is DFQATT and CDR2 is SNEGSKA (reference sequence). CDR3 in amino acids: CSAQGTGERDTQYF. Here the CDR3 DNA reads TGCAGTGCTCAAGGGACAGGGGAGCGAGATACGCAGTATTTT.

There are many counts of this clonotype. The chain uses TRBV20-1 and TRBJ2-3, with D perhaps TRBD2 (5 bases). Trimming took 3 bases from V and 0 from J, leaving 13 bases between them. Germline CDR1 DFQATT, CDR2 SNEGSKA (reference sequence). This CDR3 contains 15 residues. In nucleotides, the CDR3 is TGCAGTGCTAGTAGGGCGGCGGGTAGCACAGATACGCAGTATTTT. This translates into CSASRAAGSTDTQYF.

This clonotype has a count of ten or more. The chain is built from TRBV5-1 and TRBJ2-3; D remains unclear. The V end was cut by 0 bases, the J end by 4 bases, with 12 bases between. The CDR3 has 15 residues. The germline gives CDR1 SGHRS, CDR2 YFSETQ. DNA for the CDR3: TGCGCCAGCAGCTTGGGGTACCTTCACTCAGATACGCAGTATTTT. Its protein is CASSLGYLHSDTQYF.

V usage is TRBV5-1 and J usage is TRBJ2-7; 10 bases match TRBD1. The germline V gene encodes CDR1 SGHRS and CDR2 YFSETQ. The CDR3 length is 15 residues. J gave up 2 bases and V 4 bases, and 6 bases lay outside the gene matches. As DNA, the CDR3 is TGCGCCAGCAGCCCCACCGGGACAGGGGCCTACGAGCAGTACTTC. It codes for CASSPTGTGAYEQYF.

At least ten counts were recorded for this clonotype. The chain carries TRBV6-2 or TRBV6-3 and TRBJ2-7, with D possibly called TRBD1 or TRBD2 (5 bases each). V was trimmed by 6 bases and J by 7 bases, leaving 13 bases between them. The length of the CDR3 is 12 residues. Germline V gene lookup returns CDR1 MNHEY and CDR2 SVGEGT. This CDR3 is CASSRDAGEQYF. CDR3 DNA: TGTGCCAGCAGCCGGGACGCTGGGGAGCAGTACTTC.

This clonotype has ten or more counts. The rearrangement joins TRBV3-1 to TRBJ2-1, with unresolved D. V gave up 0 bases and J gave up 5 bases, with 11 bases separating them. CDR1 is LGHDT, CDR2 YNNKEL, per germline (reference sequence). The CDR3 loop spans 15 amino acids. The CDR3 loop is CASSQDRKWNNEQFF. DNA of the CDR3: TGTGCCAGCAGCCAAGATCGTAAGTGGAACAATGAGCAGTTCTTC.

This clonotype was found a few times. This chain connects TRBV30 to TRBJ1-1, with D unresolved. V was clipped by 2 bases and J by 5 bases, with 6 bases between them. Germline V gene lookup returns CDR1 GTSNPN and CDR2 SVGIG (reference sequence). CDR3 length: 11 amino acids. For the CDR3, the DNA is TGTGCCTGGAGTCAGCAGACTGAAGCTTTCTTT. Its translation: CAWSQQTEAFF.

The chain combines TRBV5-1 with TRBJ1-2; no clear D. Trimming shortened V by 2 bases and J by 4 bases, and 12 bases separated the two germline ends. The CDR3 runs 14 residues. The germline CDR1 and CDR2 sequences are SGHRS and YFSETQ. CDR3 loop: CASSFEALPYGYTF. Here the CDR3 DNA reads TGCGCCAGCAGCTTCGAGGCGTTACCCTATGGCTACACCTTC.

This clonotype was found a few times. The rearrangement joins TRBV4-3 to TRBJ2-3; 9 nucleotides match TRBD2. CDR1 is LGHNA and CDR2 is YSLEER in the germline V gene. CDR3 length equals 16 residues. The ends lost 3 bases at V and 3 bases at J; junction bases unmatched: 7. This CDR3 is CASSQTAGGWTDTQYF. CDR3 DNA sequence: TGCGCCAGCAGCCAGACAGCGGGGGGATGGACAGATACGCAGTATTTT.

In its sample, this clonotype was seen many times. This chain joins TRBV29-1 and TRBJ1-2; D is ambiguous. This CDR3 is 13 amino acids long. The germline V gene has CDR1 SQVTM and CDR2 ANQGSEA. V gave up 6 bases and J gave up 0 bases, with 11 bases separating them. In DNA form, the CDR3 reads TGCAGCGTGTTTCTGCGAACTAACTATGGCTACACCTTC. This gives the protein CSVFLRTNYGYTF.

In this sample, this clonotype turned up many times. The chain is built from TRBV28 and TRBJ2-1; D not resolved. Germline V gene data show CDR1 as MDHEN and CDR2 as SYDVKM. The CDR3 consists of 15 residues. V lost 4 bases, J lost 0 bases, and 10 bases lay in between. DNA of the CDR3: TGTGCCAGCAGTTCTCCGTTTAACTCCTACAATGAGCAGTTCTTC. Protein: CASSSPFNSYNEQFF.